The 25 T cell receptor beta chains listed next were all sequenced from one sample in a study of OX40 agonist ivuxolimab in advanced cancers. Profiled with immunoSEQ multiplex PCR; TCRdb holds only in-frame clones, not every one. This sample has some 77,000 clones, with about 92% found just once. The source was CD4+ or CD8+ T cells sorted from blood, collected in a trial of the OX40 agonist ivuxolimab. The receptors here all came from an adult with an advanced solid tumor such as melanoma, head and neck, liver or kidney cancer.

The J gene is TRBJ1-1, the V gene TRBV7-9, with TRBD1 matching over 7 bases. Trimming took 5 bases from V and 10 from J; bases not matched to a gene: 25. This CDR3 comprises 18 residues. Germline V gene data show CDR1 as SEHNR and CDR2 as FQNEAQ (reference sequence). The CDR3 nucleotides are TGTGCCAGCAGCAATACCGGGGCAGGGGGACCCGATCGAGATAGAGCTTTCTTT. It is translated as CASSNTGAGGPDRDRAFF.

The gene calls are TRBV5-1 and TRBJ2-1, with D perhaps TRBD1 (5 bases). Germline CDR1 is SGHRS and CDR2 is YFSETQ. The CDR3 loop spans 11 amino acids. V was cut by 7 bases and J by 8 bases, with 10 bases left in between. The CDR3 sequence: CASGAGDEQFF. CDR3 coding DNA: TGCGCCAGCGGGGCCGGAGATGAGCAGTTCTTC. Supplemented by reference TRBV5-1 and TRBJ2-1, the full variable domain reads KAGVTQTPRYLIKTRGQQVTLSCSPISGHRSVSWYQQTPGQGLQFLFEYFSETQRNKGNFPGRFSGRQFSNSRSEMNVSTLELGDSALYLCASGAGDEQFFGPGTRLTVL.

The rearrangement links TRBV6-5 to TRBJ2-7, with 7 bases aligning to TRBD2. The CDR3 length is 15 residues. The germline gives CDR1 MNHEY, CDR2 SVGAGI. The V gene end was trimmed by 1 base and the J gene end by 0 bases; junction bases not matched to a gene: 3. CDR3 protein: CASSYYGGGSYEQYF. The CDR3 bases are TGTGCCAGCAGTTACTATGGGGGGGGCTCCTACGAGCAGTACTTC.

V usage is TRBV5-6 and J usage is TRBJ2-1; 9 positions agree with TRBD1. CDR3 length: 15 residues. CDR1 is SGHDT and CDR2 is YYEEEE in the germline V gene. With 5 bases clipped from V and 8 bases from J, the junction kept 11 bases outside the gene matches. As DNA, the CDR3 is TGTGCCAGCAGTGGAGGGACAGGGCCGGTGGATGAGCAGTTCTTC. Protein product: CASSGGTGPVDEQFF.

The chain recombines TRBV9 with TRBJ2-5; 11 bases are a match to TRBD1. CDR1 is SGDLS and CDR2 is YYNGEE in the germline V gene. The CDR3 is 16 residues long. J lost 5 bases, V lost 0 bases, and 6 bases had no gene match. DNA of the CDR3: TGTGCCAGCAGCGTAGAGGGGACAGGGGGTCTTGAGACCCAGTACTTC. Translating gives CASSVEGTGGLETQYF.

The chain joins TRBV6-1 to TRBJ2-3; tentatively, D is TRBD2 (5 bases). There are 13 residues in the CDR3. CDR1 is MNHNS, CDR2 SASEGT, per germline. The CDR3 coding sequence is TGTGCAAGGGCTAGCCGCGGTAGGGATACGCAGTATTTT. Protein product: CARASRGRDTQYF.

The CDR3 loop is CASSTLGQGSTEAFF. As DNA, the CDR3 is TGTGCCAGCAGTACCCTGGGACAGGGGTCCACTGAAGCTTTCTTT. V is TRBV25-1 and J is TRBJ1-1, with TRBD1 matching 10 bases. Germline lookup yields CDR1 MGHDK and CDR2 SYGVNS. CDR3 length: 15 amino acids. V lost 5 bases, J lost 4 bases, and 7 bases stayed unmatched. Complete variable domain (other parts from reference TRBV25-1 and TRBJ1-1): EADIYQTPRYLVIGTGKKITLECSQTMGHDKMYWYQQDPGMELHLIHYSYGVNSTEKGDLSSESTVSRIRTEHFPLTLESARPSHTSQYLCASSTLGQGSTEAFFGQGTRLTVV.

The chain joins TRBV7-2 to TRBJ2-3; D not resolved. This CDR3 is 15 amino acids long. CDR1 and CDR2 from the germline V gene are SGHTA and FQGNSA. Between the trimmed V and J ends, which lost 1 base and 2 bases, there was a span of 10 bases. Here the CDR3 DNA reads TGTGCCAGCAGCTTAGGGTTGGGGAACACAGATACGCAGTATTTT. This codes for CASSLGLGNTDTQYF.

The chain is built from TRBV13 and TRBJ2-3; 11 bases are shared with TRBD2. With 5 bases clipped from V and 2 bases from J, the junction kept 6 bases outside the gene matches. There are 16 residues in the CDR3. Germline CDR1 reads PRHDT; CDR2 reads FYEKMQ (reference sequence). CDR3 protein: CASSLGLAGITDTQYF. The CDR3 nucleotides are TGTGCCAGCAGCCTCGGACTAGCGGGTATCACAGATACGCAGTATTTT.

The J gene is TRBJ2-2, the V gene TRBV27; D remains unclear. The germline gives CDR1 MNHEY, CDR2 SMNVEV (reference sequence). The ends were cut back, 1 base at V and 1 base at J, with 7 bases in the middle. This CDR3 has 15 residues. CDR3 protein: CASSLLAGNTGELFF. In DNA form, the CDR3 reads TGTGCCAGCAGTTTATTGGCAGGGAACACCGGGGAGCTGTTTTTT.

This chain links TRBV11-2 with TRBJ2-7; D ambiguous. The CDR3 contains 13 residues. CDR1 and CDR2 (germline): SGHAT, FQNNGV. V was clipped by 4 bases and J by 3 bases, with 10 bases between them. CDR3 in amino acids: CASSSAEDYEQYF. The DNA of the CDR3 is TGTGCCAGCAGCTCTGCCGAAGACTACGAGCAGTACTTC.

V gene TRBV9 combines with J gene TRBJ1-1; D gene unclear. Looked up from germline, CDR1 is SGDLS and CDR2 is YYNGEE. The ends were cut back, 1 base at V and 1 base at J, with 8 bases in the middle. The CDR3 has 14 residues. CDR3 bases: TGTGCCAGCAGCGTAACCGCCTGGAACACTGAAGCTTTCTTT. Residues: CASSVTAWNTEAFF.

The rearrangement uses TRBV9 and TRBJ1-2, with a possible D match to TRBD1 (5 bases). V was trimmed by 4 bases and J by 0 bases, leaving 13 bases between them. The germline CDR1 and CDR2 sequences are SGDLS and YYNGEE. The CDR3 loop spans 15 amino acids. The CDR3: CASSLDRDSNYGYTF. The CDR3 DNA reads TGTGCCAGCAGCCTCGACAGAGACTCTAACTATGGCTACACCTTC.

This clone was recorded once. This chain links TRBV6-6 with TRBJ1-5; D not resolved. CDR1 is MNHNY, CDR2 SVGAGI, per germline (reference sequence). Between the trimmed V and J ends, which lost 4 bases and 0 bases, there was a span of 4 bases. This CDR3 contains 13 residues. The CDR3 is CASSWGSNQPQHF. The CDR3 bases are TGTGCCAGCAGTTGGGGTAGCAATCAGCCCCAGCATTTT.

In DNA, the CDR3 is TGTGCCAGCAGTTTATCCCATGGGACTCAGCCCCAGCATTTT. Translated, it gives CASSLSHGTQPQHF. V usage is TRBV27 and J usage is TRBJ1-5; perhaps TRBD1 as D (5 bases). With 0 bases removed from V and 6 bases from J, the gap between germline ends came to 9 bases. The length of the CDR3 is 14 residues. In germline, CDR1 is MNHEY, CDR2 SMNVEV (reference sequence).

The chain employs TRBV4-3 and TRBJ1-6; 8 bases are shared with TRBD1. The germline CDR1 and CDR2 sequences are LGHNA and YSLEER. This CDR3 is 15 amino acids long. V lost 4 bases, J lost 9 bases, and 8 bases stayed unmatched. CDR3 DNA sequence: TGCGCCAGCAGCCCGGGACAGGAGCTGTTTTCACCCCTCCACTTT. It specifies CASSPGQELFSPLHF.

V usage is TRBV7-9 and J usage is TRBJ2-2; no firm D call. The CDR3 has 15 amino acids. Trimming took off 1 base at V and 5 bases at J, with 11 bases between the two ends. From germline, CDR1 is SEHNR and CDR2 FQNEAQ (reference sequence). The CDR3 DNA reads TGTGCCAGCAGCTTAGTCCCCGAATCAACCGGGGAGCTGTTTTTT. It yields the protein CASSLVPESTGELFF.

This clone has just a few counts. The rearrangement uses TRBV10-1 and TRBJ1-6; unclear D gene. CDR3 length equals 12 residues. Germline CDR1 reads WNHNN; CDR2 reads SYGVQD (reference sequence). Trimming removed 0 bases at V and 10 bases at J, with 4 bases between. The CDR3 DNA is TGCGCCAGCAGTGAGTCGTGGTCACCCCTCCACTTT. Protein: CASSESWSPLHF.

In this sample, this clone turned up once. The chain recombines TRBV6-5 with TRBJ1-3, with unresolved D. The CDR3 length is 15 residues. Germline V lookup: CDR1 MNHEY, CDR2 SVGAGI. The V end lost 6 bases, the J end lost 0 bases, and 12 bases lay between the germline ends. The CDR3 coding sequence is TGTGCCAGCAGCCCCAGCTTTCTCTCTGGAAACACCATATATTTT. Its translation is CASSPSFLSGNTIYF.

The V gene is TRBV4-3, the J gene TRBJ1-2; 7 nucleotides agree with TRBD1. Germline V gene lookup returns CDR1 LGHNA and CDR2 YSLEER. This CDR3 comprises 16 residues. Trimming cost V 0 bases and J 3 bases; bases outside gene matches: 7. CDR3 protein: CASSQDFRGADYGYTF. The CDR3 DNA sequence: TGCGCCAGCAGCCAAGATTTCAGGGGGGCCGACTATGGCTACACCTTC.

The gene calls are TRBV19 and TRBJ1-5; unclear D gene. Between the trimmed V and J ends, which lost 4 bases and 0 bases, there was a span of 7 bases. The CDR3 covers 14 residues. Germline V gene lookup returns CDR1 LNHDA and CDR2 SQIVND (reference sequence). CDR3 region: CASSSSYSNQPQHF. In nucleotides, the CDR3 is TGTGCCAGTAGTAGCAGCTATAGCAATCAGCCCCAGCATTTT.

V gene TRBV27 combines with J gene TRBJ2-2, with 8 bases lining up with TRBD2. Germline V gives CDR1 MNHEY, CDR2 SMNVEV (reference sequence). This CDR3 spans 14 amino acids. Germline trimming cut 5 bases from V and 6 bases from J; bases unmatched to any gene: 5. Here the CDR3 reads CASSPYGGAGELFF. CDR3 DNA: TGTGCCAGCAGTCCCTACGGGGGGGCCGGGGAGCTGTTTTTT.

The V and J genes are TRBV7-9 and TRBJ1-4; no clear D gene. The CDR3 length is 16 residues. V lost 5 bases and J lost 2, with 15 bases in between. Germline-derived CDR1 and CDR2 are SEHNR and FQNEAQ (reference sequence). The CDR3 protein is CASSQMAGKTNEKLFF. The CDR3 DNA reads TGTGCCAGCAGCCAAATGGCGGGGAAGACTAATGAAAAACTGTTTTTT.

The chain's CDR3 is CASSTQGEYEQYF. The CDR3 nucleotides are TGTGCCAGTAGTACGCAGGGAGAATACGAGCAGTACTTC. This chain connects TRBV19 to TRBJ2-7, with D perhaps assigned TRBD1 or TRBD2 (5 bases each). Germline CDR1 reads LNHDA; CDR2 reads SQIVND (reference sequence). V lost 4 bases, J lost 4 bases, and 11 bases lay in between. This CDR3 region has 13 residues.

The CDR3 DNA sequence: TGTGCCAGCAGCCAAGAACGGGGCACTGAAGCTTTCTTT. Its translation is CASSQERGTEAFF. J is TRBJ1-1 and V is TRBV4-2; the D is unclear. The V end lost 0 bases, the J end lost 4 bases, and 6 bases lay between the germline ends. CDR1 and CDR2 (germline): LGHNA, YNFKEQ. The length of the CDR3 is 13 residues.